This T cell receptor beta chain emerged from a study of blood T cell repertoires in COVID-19. Across the study: Material from acute and convalescent COVID-19 was sourced from the United States, Italy and Spain.

This clone has a single count. Patients at the Seattle site were enrolled during active infection and followed longitudinally. This CDR3 spans 15 amino acids. V was pared by 4 bases and J by 5 bases, with 9 bases of the junction left unmatched. Germline CDR1 and CDR2: MDHEN and SYDVKM. Methods used by the authors: Quantification of nucleated cells was approximated via reference gene primer amplification. Data came from immunoSEQ multiplex PCR; TCRdb stores just in-frame clones and leaves some out. V and J calls and clone size are copied from that table; D and trimming were computed from the DNA. The sample carries 300,000 to 400,000 clones, about 90% recorded once.

The chain couples TRBV28 to TRBJ1-1, with 8 bases aligning to TRBD1. The receptor was derived from a woman aged 60-75 years with COVID-19, enrolled during active disease. The sample taken for sequencing was peripheral blood. The CDR3 DNA reads as TGTGCCAGCAGTTCACCGGGACAGGTTATTACTGAAGCTTTCTTT. This codes for CASSSPGQVITEAFF.